This TCR beta chain comes out of a study of PD-1 blockade in classical Hodgkin lymphoma. Study context: Patients were dosed intravenously with nivolumab at 3 mg/kg every 2 weeks.

Using immunoSEQ multiplex PCR, the repertoire was profiled, and TCRdb retains in-frame clones only, with some absent. The sample records about 30,000 clones, approximately 72% being singletons. Of note for this clone: What it binds is not known.

Every one of the patients relapsed after autologous stem cell transplantation (brentuximab vedotin exposure was variable). The study, taken as a whole, reports: Exclusion applied to patients who initiated nivolumab less than 1 year following ASCT. Complete responders had baseline diversity similar to newly diagnosed patients. What drove the repertoire differences, possibly disease activity or prior therapy, has not been defined.

CDR1 is PRHDT, CDR2 FYEKMQ, per germline (reference sequence). The CDR3 loop spans 17 amino acids. The V and J ends lost 5 bases and 0 bases, in that order; junction bases with no gene match: 9. The TCR comes from a human donor with classical Hodgkin lymphoma. The material sequenced was peripheral blood mononuclear cells (PBMCs), taken before the second cycle of nivolumab. The gene calls are TRBV13 and TRBJ2-1, with 8 bases that match TRBD2. CDR3 in amino acids: CASSTPHAGGSYNEQFF. CDR3 bases: TGTGCCAGCAGCACTCCCCATGCGGGGGGCTCCTACAATGAGCAGTTCTTC.